This T cell receptor (beta chain) appears in the sequencing data of a study of OX40 agonist ivuxolimab in advanced cancers. Generated by immunoSEQ multiplex PCR, the TCRdb table keeps only in-frame clones and is missing some. The data contain around 45,000 clones, about 92% of them seen just once; the ten biggest clones take up approximately 6%. V trimming: 0 bases; J trimming: 3 bases; junction bases outside the gene matches: 3. The V gene's germline CDR1 is LGHNA and CDR2 YSLEER. CDR3 size: 15 residues. The sequencing here drew on CD4+ or CD8+ T cells sorted from blood, taken in a trial of the OX40 agonist ivuxolimab. The chain has TRBV4-3 and TRBJ1-1; 8 bases are shared with TRBD1. The clonotype comes from an adult with an advanced solid tumor such as melanoma, head and neck, liver or kidney cancer. CDR3 sequence: CASSQEYRGYTEAFF. CDR3 in DNA: TGCGCCAGCAGCCAAGAATACAGGGGGTACACTGAAGCTTTCTTT.